A single sample gave rise to the 10 T cell receptor beta chains below, sequenced in a study of OX40 agonist ivuxolimab in advanced cancers. The method was the immunoSEQ multiplex PCR assay. TCRdb re-hosts the immuneACCESS table, in-frame sequences only. Its copies lack some clones; in the studies checked, an unresolved V gene accounts for under half of them, and the cause for the rest is not known. This sample is represented by about 97,000 clones; 70% to 90% of them were singletons. The ten largest clones represent around 5.2% of the sample. The sample consisted of CD4+ or CD8+ T cells sorted from blood, taken in a trial of the OX40 agonist ivuxolimab. The source of these receptors is an adult with an advanced solid tumor such as melanoma, head and neck, liver or kidney cancer.

V and J are TRBV6-5 and TRBJ2-1; D might be TRBD1 (5 bases). This CDR3 has 16 amino acids. CDR1 MNHEY and CDR2 SVGAGI come from the germline V gene. Trimming removed 0 bases from V and 0 bases from J, with 9 bases in between. CDR3 nucleotides: TGTGCCAGCAGTTACTCACAGGCGAGCTCCTACAATGAGCAGTTCTTC. This gives the protein CASSYSQASSYNEQFF.

Of note for this clone: Other DNA sequences in the same sample also yield this CDR3. The chain combines TRBV11-2 with TRBJ1-5; D might be TRBD1 (5 bases). Between the trimmed V and J ends, which lost 0 bases and 7 bases, there was a span of 7 bases. The germline gives CDR1 SGHAT, CDR2 FQNNGV. This CDR3 region has 13 residues. CDR3 sequence (DNA): TGTGCCAGCAGCTTAGATCGGGGCCAGCCCCAGCATTTT. Amino acids: CASSLDRGQPQHF.

The chain joins TRBV7-3 to TRBJ2-1, with unresolved D. Germline assignment: CDR1 SGHTA and CDR2 FQGTGA. The CDR3 length is 13 residues. V lost 5 bases and J lost 7, with 12 bases in between. The CDR3 reads CASSQAGQNEQFF. In DNA form, the CDR3 reads TGTGCCAGCAGCCAAGCCGGGCAGAATGAGCAGTTCTTC.

This clone was counted only a few times. In DNA, the CDR3 is TGTGCCAGTAGTGACAGGGTTGGGAATCAGCCCCAGCATTTT. Protein sequence: CASSDRVGNQPQHF. The V and J genes are TRBV19 and TRBJ1-5; 7 bases fit TRBD1. This CDR3 has 14 amino acids. After removal of 5 bases from V and 4 bases from J, the junction contained 5 bases not matched to a gene. Germline V gene data show CDR1 as LNHDA and CDR2 as SQIVND (reference sequence).

The chain employs TRBV2 and TRBJ2-2, with 7 positions matching TRBD1. Trimming took 9 bases from V and 1 from J; bases not matched to a gene: 2. This CDR3 region has 13 residues. CDR1 is SNHLY and CDR2 is FYNNEI in the germline V gene. The CDR3 nucleotides read TGTGCCAGGCGGACAGGGAACACCGGGGAGCTGTTTTTT. Residues: CARRTGNTGELFF.

The V and J genes are TRBV9 and TRBJ2-2; 9 positions agree with TRBD1. The CDR3 runs to 17 residues. Per the germline V gene, CDR1 is SGDLS and CDR2 is YYNGEE. J gave up 4 bases and V 0 bases, and 7 bases lay outside the gene matches. DNA for the CDR3: TGTGCCAGCAGCGTAGTACAGGGGGCGCGGGGCACCGGGGAGCTGTTTTTT. Its translation: CASSVVQGARGTGELFF.

The rearrangement joins TRBV7-9 to TRBJ1-2; a weak D match, TRBD1 (6 bases). V shed 1 base and J shed 8 bases, with 11 bases lying between them. The CDR3 runs 13 residues. In germline, CDR1 is SEHNR, CDR2 FQNEAQ (reference sequence). The CDR3 DNA reads TGTGCCAGCAGCTTAGGAAACAGGGACGGCTACACCTTC. Its protein product is CASSLGNRDGYTF. Combining the CDR3 with reference TRBV7-9 and TRBJ1-2 gives the whole variable domain DTGVSQNPRHKITKRGQNVTFRCDPISEHNRLYWYRQTLGQGPEFLTYFQNEAQLEKSRLLSDRFSAERPKGSFSTLEIQRTEQGDSAMYLCASSLGNRDGYTFGSGTRLTVV.

The chain uses TRBV29-1 and TRBJ2-1, with D perhaps matching TRBD1 (6 bases). The germline V and J ends were trimmed by 4 bases and 3 bases, with 13 bases remaining between them. This CDR3 spans 14 amino acids. CDR1 is SQVTM, CDR2 ANQGSEA, per germline. The CDR3 region is CSVVGGAFYNEQFF. The CDR3 nucleotides read TGCAGCGTTGTTGGGGGCGCGTTCTACAATGAGCAGTTCTTC.

This chain connects TRBV18 to TRBJ2-5; weak D call: TRBD2 (6 bases). Germline CDR1 is KGHSH and CDR2 is LQKENI. CDR3 length equals 14 residues. V was pared by 1 base and J by 2 bases, with 8 bases between. CDR3 amino acids: CASSPQAGQETQYF. The CDR3 nucleotides are TGTGCCAGCTCACCACAGGCGGGGCAAGAGACCCAGTACTTC.

The chain is built from TRBV7-9 and TRBJ2-5; D gene unclear. CDR1 SEHNR and CDR2 FQNEAQ come from the germline V gene (reference sequence). Trimming took off 5 bases at V and 5 bases at J, with 9 bases between the two ends. The CDR3 totals 12 residues. CDR3 protein: CASSREWETQYF. CDR3 DNA: TGTGCCAGCAGCCGAGAGTGGGAGACCCAGTACTTC. The variable domain in full, with the rest retrieved from reference TRBV7-9 and TRBJ2-5, is DTGVSQNPRHKITKRGQNVTFRCDPISEHNRLYWYRQTLGQGPEFLTYFQNEAQLEKSRLLSDRFSAERPKGSFSTLEIQRTEQGDSAMYLCASSREWETQYFGPGTRLLVL.